This T cell receptor beta chain is from a study of blood T cells in healthy people across ages. The germline V gene has CDR1 MDHEN and CDR2 SYDVKM. The CDR3 is 13 amino acids. The authors ran a second PCR of about 7 to 12 cycles using a sample-barcoded 5' primer and a J-beta primer mix. TCRdb re-analysed the 5' RACE reads in MiXCR, keeping a single row per CDR3 protein. In the table there are roughly 560,000 distinct CDR3 sequences, 24% of which are singletons. This clonotype has only a few counts. One junction end does not reproduce the germline sequence, and a read error may be involved. The data also belong to a second study, concerning T cells of mothers and their children.

The chain combines TRBV28 with TRBJ2-7, with D unclear. This TCR derives from a boy aged 5 to 17 in good health. Sample: blood. The CDR3 bases are TGTGCCAGCAGTTTAATGGTTTCCTACGAGCAGTACTTT. Translated: CASSLMVSYEQYF. The full variable domain, rest sourced from reference TRBV28 and TRBJ2-7, is DVKVTQSSRYLVKRTGEKVFLECVQDMDHENMFWYRQDPGLGLRLIYFSYDVKMKEKGDIPEGYSVSREKKERFSLILESASTNQTSMYLCASSLMVSYEQYFGPGTRLTVT.